This T cell receptor beta chain comes out of a study of siplizumab effects on memory and regulatory T cells. Study-level results: Naive T cells, seemingly more diverse than memory cells, seemed major alloresponse contributors.

TCRdb's table, derived via immunoSEQ multiplex PCR, lists solely in-frame clones and lacks some. The sample shows approximately 98,000 clones, roughly 94% of them seen only once. Trimming took off 4 bases at V and 0 bases at J, with 12 bases between the two ends. The CDR3 length is 15 residues. CDR1 is SQVTM and CDR2 is ANQGSEA in the germline V gene. On this clone: Antigen: not known.

Sequencing input: non-Treg CD4+ T cells sorted from blood. The V gene is TRBV29-1, the J gene TRBJ2-2; D gene unclear. The TCR was taken from a human donor in good health. CDR3 in amino acids: CSVAPWSSNTGELFF. In nucleotides, the CDR3 is TGCAGCGTTGCCCCTTGGAGCTCGAACACCGGGGAGCTGTTTTTT.